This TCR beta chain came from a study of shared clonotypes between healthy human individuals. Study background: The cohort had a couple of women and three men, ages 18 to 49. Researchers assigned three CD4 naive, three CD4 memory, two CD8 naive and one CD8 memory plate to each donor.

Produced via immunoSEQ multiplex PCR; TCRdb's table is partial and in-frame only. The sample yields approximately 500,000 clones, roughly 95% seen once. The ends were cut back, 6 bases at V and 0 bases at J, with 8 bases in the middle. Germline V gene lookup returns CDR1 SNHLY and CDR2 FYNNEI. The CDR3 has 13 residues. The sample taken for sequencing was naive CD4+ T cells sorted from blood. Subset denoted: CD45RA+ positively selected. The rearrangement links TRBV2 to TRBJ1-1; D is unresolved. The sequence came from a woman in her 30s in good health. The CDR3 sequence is CASRYDLNTEAFF. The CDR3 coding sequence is TGTGCCAGCAGGTACGACTTGAACACTGAAGCTTTCTTT.